The 29 T cell receptor beta chains listed next were all sequenced from one sample in a study of T cell changes during pregnancy in multiple sclerosis. Repertoires were generated with immunoSEQ multiplex PCR, while TCRdb's copy carries only in-frame clones and drops some. The table includes some 66,000 clones, around nine tenths detected once. The sample here was CD8+ T cells from peripheral blood mononuclear cells, taken before pregnancy. These receptors all stem from a female donor with multiple sclerosis, enrolled in a pregnancy study.

The chain joins TRBV9 to TRBJ1-1; TRBD1 is a possible D gene (6 bases). The CDR3 sequence is 14 residues long. Germline values: CDR1 SGDLS, CDR2 YYNGEE. V shed 0 bases and J shed 2 bases, with 8 bases lying between them. The DNA of the CDR3 is TGTGCCAGCAGCGTAGGGACAGTTAACACTGAAGCTTTCTTT. Residues: CASSVGTVNTEAFF. The variable domain in full, with the rest retrieved from reference TRBV9 and TRBJ1-1, is DSGVTQTPKHLITATGQRVTLRCSPRSGDLSVYWYQQSLDQGLQFLIQYYNGEERAKGNILERFSAQQFPDLHSELNLSSLELGDSALYFCASSVGTVNTEAFFGQGTRLTVV.

This rearrangement joins TRBV15 to TRBJ2-7; 7 nucleotides agree with TRBD2. Germline loops: CDR1 LNHNV, CDR2 YYDKDF (reference sequence). V dropped 0 bases and J dropped 5; count of bases not matched to a gene: 4. The CDR3 is 14 residues long. The CDR3 here is CATSRDRTRNEQYF. Written as DNA, the CDR3 is TGTGCCACCAGCAGAGATAGGACTAGGAACGAGCAGTACTTC.

CDR3 sequence reads: CASSPKQGGHHSPLHF. The DNA of the CDR3 is TGCGCCAGCAGTCCCAAACAGGGGGGGCACCATTCACCCCTCCACTTT. The chain couples TRBV5-1 to TRBJ1-6; 8 bases map to TRBD1. With V trimmed by 5 bases and J by 8 bases, 12 bases remained unmatched. The CDR3 contains 16 residues. Germline CDR1 reads SGHRS; CDR2 reads YFSETQ.

The chain links TRBV19 to TRBJ2-7, with a possible D match to TRBD1 (6 bases). This CDR3 is built from 17 residues. Trimming shortened V by 3 bases and J by 2 bases, and 20 bases separated the two germline ends. Germline loops: CDR1 LNHDA, CDR2 SQIVND (reference sequence). The DNA of the CDR3 is TGTGCCAGTAGTATTTCCTTTTTGGGCGACAGGACCTACGAGCAGTACTTC. It encodes CASSISFLGDRTYEQYF.

The genes are TRBV2 and TRBJ2-7; D perhaps matches TRBD1 (6 bases). The CDR3 consists of 17 residues. CDR1 is SNHLY and CDR2 is FYNNEI in the germline V gene. V was cut by 2 bases and J by 0 bases, with 17 bases left in between. CDR3 nucleotides: TGTGCCAGCAGTGAAAGGGGGTTCGAAAGGGCCTCCTACGAGCAGTACTTC. Translated: CASSERGFERASYEQYF.

V and J are TRBV10-3 and TRBJ1-3; 8 nucleotides line up with TRBD1. V lost 4 bases, J lost 0 bases, and 5 bases stayed unmatched. The germline V gene has CDR1 ENHRY and CDR2 SYGVKD. The CDR3 is made up of 16 amino acids. CDR3 sequence: CAISGGQELSGNTIYF. The CDR3 DNA reads TGTGCCATCAGTGGGGGACAGGAACTCTCTGGAAACACCATATATTTT.

V usage is TRBV7-6 and J usage is TRBJ1-5; 11 bases map to TRBD1. Trimming at V came to 6 bases and at J to 6 bases, leaving 7 bases not matched to a gene. The germline gives CDR1 SGHVS, CDR2 FNYEAQ. The CDR3 has 15 amino acids. In nucleotides, the CDR3 is TGTGCCAGCAGTCCCGGGACAGGGGGAAGTCAGCCCCAGCATTTT. Translating it yields CASSPGTGGSQPQHF.

The chain employs TRBV5-5 and TRBJ2-5; 8 bases match TRBD2. Germline-derived CDR1 and CDR2 are SGHKS and YYEKEE (reference sequence). The V segment lost 4 bases and the J segment 4 bases; nucleotides outside the gene matches: 6. The CDR3 loop spans 14 amino acids. The CDR3 region is CASSHTSGGETQYF. For the CDR3, the DNA is TGTGCCAGCAGCCACACAAGCGGGGGAGAGACCCAGTACTTC. Full variable domain (rest looked up from reference TRBV5-5 and TRBJ2-5): DAGVTQSPTHLIKTRGQQVTLRCSPISGHKSVSWYQQVLGQGPQFIFQYYEKEERGRGNFPDRFSARQFPNYSSELNVNALLLGDSALYLCASSHTSGGETQYFGPGTRLLVL.

The rearrangement uses TRBV7-9 and TRBJ1-5; a weak D match, TRBD1 (5 bases). The germline CDR1 and CDR2 sequences are SEHNR and FQNEAQ (reference sequence). V was cut by 8 bases and J by 2 bases, with 13 bases left in between. The CDR3 covers 14 residues. The CDR3 DNA reads TGTGCCAGCTCCCAGGGTATGGGCAATCAGCCCCAGCATTTT. Amino acids: CASSQGMGNQPQHF.

The chain has TRBV7-8 and TRBJ2-7; 7 positions match TRBD1. The CDR3 runs to 14 residues. V dropped 5 bases and J dropped 2; count of bases not matched to a gene: 6. From germline, CDR1 is SGHVS and CDR2 FQNEAQ. The CDR3 DNA follows: TGTGCCAGCAGCCCCTCGACAGGGCCCTACGAGCAGTACTTC. This gives the protein CASSPSTGPYEQYF.

The gene calls are TRBV9 and TRBJ2-1, with 7 bases identical to TRBD2. Trimming removed 3 bases from V and 4 bases from J; junction bases left unmatched: 10. Per germline, CDR1 SGDLS and CDR2 YYNGEE. The CDR3 totals 16 residues. This CDR3 is CASSGGISGVYNEQFF. Written as DNA, the CDR3 is TGTGCCAGCAGCGGTGGGATCAGCGGGGTATACAATGAGCAGTTCTTC.

The rearrangement joins TRBV19 to TRBJ2-7, with 7 bases lining up with TRBD1. The CDR3 runs 13 residues. Germline V lookup: CDR1 LNHDA, CDR2 SQIVND (reference sequence). Unmatched junction bases numbered 1, after V lost 2 bases and J lost 3 bases. The CDR3 DNA follows: TGTGCCAGTAGTATACGGACAGGCTACGAGCAGTACTTC. Translated, it gives CASSIRTGYEQYF.

This clone was found once. V and J are TRBV5-1 and TRBJ2-1, with TRBD2 matching over 10 bases. Trimming at V came to 2 bases and at J to 7 bases, leaving 12 bases not matched to a gene. Germline V CDR1 and CDR2: SGHRS, YFSETQ. The CDR3 sequence is 17 residues long. The CDR3 here is CASSFPSGGKLENEQFF. CDR3 in DNA: TGCGCCAGCAGCTTCCCTAGCGGGGGTAAGTTGGAAAATGAGCAGTTCTTC.

The chain is built from TRBV7-9 and TRBJ2-7; 7 bases are shared with TRBD2. Per germline, CDR1 SEHNR and CDR2 FQNEAQ (reference sequence). This CDR3 comprises 15 residues. Germline trimming cut 2 bases from V and 6 bases from J; bases unmatched to any gene: 10. The CDR3 sequence: CASSLRTGGSTEQYF. Written as DNA, the CDR3 is TGTGCCAGCAGCTTACGGACGGGGGGATCAACCGAGCAGTACTTC. The whole variable domain, filled in from reference TRBV7-9 and TRBJ2-7, reads DTGVSQNPRHKITKRGQNVTFRCDPISEHNRLYWYRQTLGQGPEFLTYFQNEAQLEKSRLLSDRFSAERPKGSFSTLEIQRTEQGDSAMYLCASSLRTGGSTEQYFGPGTRLTVT.

The gene calls are TRBV7-9 and TRBJ1-2; D is undetermined. V lost 4 bases to trimming and J lost 5 bases, with 17 bases between them. This CDR3 spans 15 amino acids. Germline V CDR1 and CDR2: SEHNR, FQNEAQ (reference sequence). CDR3 DNA sequence: TGTGCCAGCAGCTCCTCGGAGCGAACATGGTATGGCTACACCTTC. Translating gives CASSSSERTWYGYTF. Based on the CDR3 plus reference TRBV7-9 and TRBJ1-2, the full variable domain is DTGVSQNPRHKITKRGQNVTFRCDPISEHNRLYWYRQTLGQGPEFLTYFQNEAQLEKSRLLSDRFSAERPKGSFSTLEIQRTEQGDSAMYLCASSSSERTWYGYTFGSGTRLTVV.

V is TRBV13 and J is TRBJ2-1, with TRBD1 matching 9 bases. Trimming cost V 5 bases and J 7 bases; bases outside gene matches: 9. Germline lookup yields CDR1 PRHDT and CDR2 FYEKMQ (reference sequence). The CDR3 is 15 residues long. This CDR3 reads CASSNRDRVVNEQFF. CDR3 sequence (DNA): TGTGCCAGCAGCAACCGGGACAGGGTGGTAAATGAGCAGTTCTTC.

The V gene is TRBV19, the J gene TRBJ1-1; D is unresolved. The CDR3 spans 15 residues. The ends were cut back, 5 bases at V and 4 bases at J, with 17 bases in the middle. The V gene's germline CDR1 is LNHDA and CDR2 SQIVND (reference sequence). The CDR3 loop reads CASSLSGWEGTEAFF. CDR3 in DNA: TGTGCCAGTAGTCTCTCGGGTTGGGAGGGCACTGAAGCTTTCTTT.

The chain couples TRBV2 to TRBJ1-4; 11 bases are a match to TRBD1. The CDR3 loop spans 15 amino acids. CDR1 is SNHLY, CDR2 FYNNEI, per germline. V lost 5 bases to trimming and J lost 7 bases; unmatched junction nucleotides: 6. The CDR3 DNA reads as TGTGCCAGCAGTCGGACAGGGGGCGGAGGTGAAAAACTGTTTTTT. Encoded protein: CASSRTGGGGEKLFF.

This clone was seen only a few times. The J gene is TRBJ1-3, the V gene TRBV7-9, with D uncertain. Germline values: CDR1 SEHNR, CDR2 FQNEAQ (reference sequence). V was pared by 10 bases and J by 0 bases, with 19 bases between. There are 16 residues in the CDR3. In nucleotides, the CDR3 is TGTGCCACACCGGGTGGCCAGCTAAGCTCTGGAAACACCATATATTTT. It codes for CATPGGQLSSGNTIYF.

This sequence joins TRBV7-6 and TRBJ1-1; D is uncertain. The CDR3 has 14 residues. The V end lost 1 base, the J end lost 3 bases, and 9 bases lay between the germline ends. Germline CDR1 is SGHVS and CDR2 is FNYEAQ. CDR3 nucleotide sequence: TGTGCCAGCAGCTTAGGAGACACCTACACTGAAGCTTTCTTT. This codes for CASSLGDTYTEAFF. The entire variable domain, with the rest obtained from reference TRBV7-6 and TRBJ1-1, is as follows: GAGVSQSPRYKVTKRGQDVALRCDPISGHVSLYWYRQALGQGPEFLTYFNYEAQQDKSGLPNDRFSAERPEGSISTLTIQRTEQRDSAMYRCASSLGDTYTEAFFGQGTRLTVV.

V usage is TRBV21-1 and J usage is TRBJ2-5; the table's D call, TRBD2, was not checked against the DNA. TRBV21-1 is noted as a pseudogene. The CDR3 spans 19 residues. The CDR3 sequence: CASSKALWLAGGPRETQYF. DNA of the CDR3: TGTGCCAGCAGCAAAGCGCTTTGGCTAGCGGGGGGGCCCCGAGAGACCCAGTACTTC.

This chain uses TRBV9 with TRBJ1-1, with D maybe TRBD1 (5 bases). The germline V and J ends were trimmed by 0 bases and 0 bases, with 18 bases remaining between them. Looked up from germline, CDR1 is SGDLS and CDR2 is YYNGEE. This CDR3 has 18 amino acids. The CDR3 bases are TGTGCCAGCAGCGTAGTCCCGGGGGTGACGGAGATGAACACTGAAGCTTTCTTT. Protein: CASSVVPGVTEMNTEAFF.

This chain uses TRBV7-3 with TRBJ2-3; 8 nucleotides line up with TRBD2. The CDR3 covers 15 residues. Trimming cost V 3 bases and J 4 bases; bases outside gene matches: 6. Germline lookup yields CDR1 SGHTA and CDR2 FQGTGA. DNA of the CDR3: TGTGCCAGCAGCTTGACGGGGGGGACATCAGATACGCAGTATTTT. Protein product: CASSLTGGTSDTQYF.

This chain links TRBV7-9 with TRBJ2-2; TRBD1 agrees at 7 bases. The ends lost 5 bases at V and 4 bases at J; junction bases unmatched: 7. The length of the CDR3 is 15 residues. The germline V gene has CDR1 SEHNR and CDR2 FQNEAQ (reference sequence). The CDR3 region has the DNA TGTGCCAGCAGCCAGACAGGGACGGGCACCGGGGAGCTGTTTTTT. This gives the protein CASSQTGTGTGELFF.

The CDR3 spells CASSQGLAEQFF. The CDR3 DNA sequence: TGCGCCAGCAGCCAGGGACTAGCTGAGCAGTTCTTC. This chain connects TRBV4-1 to TRBJ2-1; the match to TRBD2 covers 9 bases. The CDR3 totals 12 residues. Germline values: CDR1 MGHRA, CDR2 YSYEKL. J gave up 9 bases and V 3 bases, and 0 bases lay outside the gene matches.

The chain has TRBV9 and TRBJ2-1, with 10 bases fitting TRBD1. CDR1 is SGDLS and CDR2 is YYNGEE in the germline V gene. The CDR3 extends over 15 amino acids. Germline trimming cut 3 bases from V and 4 bases from J; bases unmatched to any gene: 4. The CDR3 sequence: CASSAAGQGYNEQFF. In DNA form, the CDR3 reads TGTGCCAGCAGCGCCGCGGGACAGGGGTACAATGAGCAGTTCTTC.

This sequence joins TRBV7-8 and TRBJ1-5; D perhaps matches TRBD1 (5 bases). The CDR3 loop spans 15 amino acids. CDR1 and CDR2 from the germline V gene are SGHVS and FQNEAQ. Deletions cut 1 base from V and 6 bases from J, with 13 bases between. In nucleotides, the CDR3 is TGTGCCAGCAGCTTAGACAGGTCCTTTAGTCAGCCCCAGCATTTT. This encodes CASSLDRSFSQPQHF. Based on the CDR3 plus reference TRBV7-8 and TRBJ1-5, the full variable domain is GAGVSQSPRYKVAKRGQDVALRCDPISGHVSLFWYQQALGQGPEFLTYFQNEAQLDKSGLPSDRFFAERPEGSVSTLKIQRTQQEDSAVYLCASSLDRSFSQPQHFGDGTRLSIL.

The chain couples TRBV5-4 to TRBJ2-6; possibly TRBD2 for D (6 bases). Per the germline V gene, CDR1 is SGHNT and CDR2 is YYREEE (reference sequence). The CDR3 has 16 amino acids. The germline V and J ends were trimmed by 0 bases and 8 bases, with 15 bases remaining between them. CDR3 sequence (DNA): TGTGCCAGCAGCTTGGGTGGGGGGTCAGGGACCAACGTCCTGACTTTC. Translation: CASSLGGGSGTNVLTF.

The chain links TRBV9 to TRBJ2-7, with D possibly TRBD1 on 5 matching bases. CDR1 is SGDLS, CDR2 YYNGEE, per germline. The CDR3 has 14 residues. Trimming removed 4 bases from V and 4 bases from J, with 15 bases in between. The CDR3 loop is CASSSRGSSYEQYF. CDR3 DNA: TGTGCCAGCAGCTCAAGGGGTAGTTCGTACGAGCAGTACTTC.